Listed below are T cell receptor beta chains from one sample, sequenced in a study of response to subunit inactivated influenza vaccine. TCRdb re-called the RT-PCR reads through MiXCR, storing one row per CDR3 protein. The sample has under 850,000 distinct CDR3 sequences, roughly 18% seen once. Sample: PBMCs from blood, taken about 5 days after vaccination. These receptors originate from a man in his forties or fifties who received an inactivated influenza vaccine. The CDR3 runs from the conserved cysteine through the conserved F or W. D genes are given only for firm matches. Some rows mark clone size as missing; the rest say once, few, many or name a class of expanded clone.

TGTGCCAGCAGTTCTGGGACAGGGGGCCGTATTCAGCCCCAGCATTTT	CASSSGTGGRIQPQHF	TRBD1	.	TRBJ1-5	TRBV28
TGTGCCAGCAGTGACGGTGTTGAGACCCAGTACTTC	CASSDGVETQYF	.	.	TRBJ2-5	TRBV6-2/TRBV6-3
TGTGCCATCAGTGAGTCGGTTCGCGAGCAGTACTTC	CAISESVREQYF	.	few	TRBJ2-7	TRBV10-3
TGTGCCAGCAGTTACGGGGTAGCGGGAGGGCCTGAGCAGTTCTTC	CASSYGVAGGPEQFF	TRBD2	.	TRBJ2-1	TRBV6-5
TGTGCCAGCAGCTTAACCCGGGACGTTTCACCCCTCCACTTT	CASSLTRDVSPLHF	.	.	TRBJ1-6	TRBV7-9
TGTGCCAGCAGTTACGCCGTGGGGGGAGTAAGGACTGAAGCTTTCTTT	CASSYAVGGVRTEAFF	.	.	TRBJ1-1	TRBV6-2/TRBV6-3
TGTGCCACCAGAACGGACAGGGTGAATTCACCCCTCCACTTT	CATRTDRVNSPLHF	TRBD1	.	TRBJ1-6	TRBV15
TGTGCCAGCAGGACTGGACAGGGGGCGTTTGAGCAGTTCTTC	CASRTGQGAFEQFF	TRBD1	few	TRBJ2-1	TRBV2
TGTGCCAGCGCACGCGGGGGGCGCGGCACCGGGGAGCTGTTTTTT	CASARGGRGTGELFF	TRBD2	.	TRBJ2-2	TRBV7-3
TGTGCCACCAGCAGTCAGACTAGCGGGGGGGTAGAAGATACGCAGTATTTT	CATSSQTSGGVEDTQYF	TRBD2	.	TRBJ2-3	TRBV15
TGTGCCAGCATGGGGGGGAGCTCCTACAATGAGCAGTTCTTC	CASMGGSSYNEQFF	TRBD2	.	TRBJ2-1	TRBV6-1
TGTGCCAGCAGTCGTTTAGCGGGAGGAGAGGGGAGGGGCACCCACGAGCAGTACTTC	CASSRLAGGEGRGTHEQYF	TRBD2	.	TRBJ2-7	TRBV28
TGTGCCAGCAGTTTTCAGGAATCACCCCTCCACTTT	CASSFQESPLHF	.	few	TRBJ1-6	TRBV12-3/TRBV12-4
TGTGCCAGCAGTCCCGGACTCATCTCCGCCCGGGAGGGCTACACCTTC	CASSPGLISAREGYTF	.	few	TRBJ1-2	TRBV27
TGCAGTCCTTTGGAATTGGCCCAGTACTTC	CSPLELAQYF	.	few	TRBJ2-5	TRBV20-1
TGTGCCAGCAGCATTTCTAGCGGGAGCCAAGAGACCCAGTACTTC	CASSISSGSQETQYF	TRBD2	many	TRBJ2-5	TRBV11-2
TGTGCCAGCAGCTTAGCAGGGCGGAATGAAAAACTGTTTTTT	CASSLAGRNEKLFF	.	few	TRBJ1-4	TRBV7-2
TGTGCCAGCAGCACACTGGGGGGGGGCCGCTACAATGAGCAGTTCTTC	CASSTLGGGRYNEQFF	.	few	TRBJ2-1	TRBV5-5
TGTGCCAGCAGTCCGGGGGGGCAGCTCTATGGCTACACCTTC	CASSPGGQLYGYTF	.	.	TRBJ1-2	TRBV7-6
TGCAGTGCTAGTAGAGGGCGCAATCAGCCCCAGCATTTT	CSASRGRNQPQHF	.	many	TRBJ1-5	TRBV20-1
TGCAGTGCTAGCCCAATGAGCGGGGTTAACTACGAGCAGTACTTC	CSASPMSGVNYEQYF	TRBD2	.	TRBJ2-7	TRBV20-1
TGTGCCACCAGCAGAGATCGGGGCCAGACCGGGGAGCTGTTTTTT	CATSRDRGQTGELFF	.	few	TRBJ2-2	TRBV15
TGCGCCAGCACCAGAGAGGGGGCAGCGAACACTGAAGCTTTCTTT	CASTREGAANTEAFF	TRBD1	.	TRBJ1-1	TRBV5-1
TGTGCCAGCAGCTGGGGGCAGGGCCCAGGCTACGAGCAGTACTTC	CASSWGQGPGYEQYF	.	.	TRBJ2-7	TRBV5-5
TGTGCCAGCAGGGCAGTTGATTCTAATGAAAAACTGTTTTTT	CASRAVDSNEKLFF	.	few	TRBJ1-4	TRBV2
TGCAGTGCTAGACCAGGGACTTCCTACAATGAGCAGTTCTTC	CSARPGTSYNEQFF	.	.	TRBJ2-1	TRBV20-1
TGCAGTGCTAGGGGGGGGGCCCAAGAGACCCAGTACTTC	CSARGGAQETQYF	.	.	TRBJ2-5	TRBV20-1
TGTGCCAGCAGCCAACAATGGGGCTACACCTTC	CASSQQWGYTF	.	many	TRBJ1-2	TRBV7-9
TGCAGTGCCCGCGAGCTAGGGCAGCACACAGATACGCAGTATTTT	CSARELGQHTDTQYF	.	few	TRBJ2-3	TRBV20-1
TGTGCCAGCTCACCGTTAACAGGGGATAATCAGCCCCAGCATTTT	CASSPLTGDNQPQHF	TRBD1	few	TRBJ1-5	TRBV18
TGTGCCAGCAGCGGGGACAGCGTATCCTACGAGCAGTACTTC	CASSGDSVSYEQYF	TRBD1	.	TRBJ2-7	TRBV7-2
TGTGCCTGTTATTCCACCTACGAGCAGTACTTC	CACYSTYEQYF	.	.	TRBJ2-7	TRBV30
TGCAGTGCTCCAGGGCCTTCACCCCCCTACAATGAGCAGTTCTTC	CSAPGPSPPYNEQFF	.	.	TRBJ2-1	TRBV20-1
TGTGCCAGCAGCGTGCAGGGGAGCTATGGCTACACCTTC	CASSVQGSYGYTF	.	.	TRBJ1-2	TRBV9
TGTGCCAGCAGCCAAGGACAGAGTGAAGCTTTCTTT	CASSQGQSEAFF	.	few	TRBJ1-1	TRBV11-1
TGTGCCAGCAGGACTACAGGACCCGAGGGTGAAGCTTTCTTT	CASRTTGPEGEAFF	.	few	TRBJ1-1	TRBV12-3/TRBV12-4
TGTGCCAGCAGCGCCTGGGACAATGAGCAGTTCTTC	CASSAWDNEQFF	.	.	TRBJ2-1	TRBV9
TGTGCCAGCAGCCCACACGGGCAGTACCAAGAGACCCAGTACTTC	CASSPHGQYQETQYF	.	many	TRBJ2-5	TRBV6-1
TGTGCCAGCAGCATTCCGGGACAGGGCTACGAGCAGTACTTC	CASSIPGQGYEQYF	TRBD1	few	TRBJ2-7	TRBV7-2